The sequence of this TCR beta chain was determined in a study of OX40 agonist ivuxolimab in advanced cancers. Study-wide background: Patient treatment consisted of intravenous ivuxolimab administration every 2 weeks at 0.01 to 10 mg/kg. Head and neck, renal cell, melanoma or hepatocellular carcinoma were the cancers that dose-escalation patients had. Age averaged around 54 years (range roughly 23 to 79), and 80% to 90% were male. Three dose-escalation patients had partial responses: one with hepatocellular carcinoma and two with cutaneous melanoma.

Method: immunoSEQ multiplex PCR; TCRdb's copy keeps in-frame clones and lacks some. The sample lists 69,000 or so clones; roughly nine tenths were seen once. The clonotype comes from an adult with an advanced solid tumor such as melanoma, head and neck, liver or kidney cancer. Sequenced here: CD4+ or CD8+ T cells sorted from blood, sampled in a trial of the OX40 agonist ivuxolimab.

This CDR3 reads CASSLEDYNEQFF. The CDR3 DNA is TGTGCCAGCAGCTTAGAGGACTACAATGAGCAGTTCTTC. The V call is TRBV7-9, the J call TRBJ2-1; D is ambiguous. From germline, CDR1 is SEHNR and CDR2 FQNEAQ (reference sequence). With 1 base removed from V and 3 bases from J, the gap between germline ends came to 4 bases. This CDR3 contains 13 residues.